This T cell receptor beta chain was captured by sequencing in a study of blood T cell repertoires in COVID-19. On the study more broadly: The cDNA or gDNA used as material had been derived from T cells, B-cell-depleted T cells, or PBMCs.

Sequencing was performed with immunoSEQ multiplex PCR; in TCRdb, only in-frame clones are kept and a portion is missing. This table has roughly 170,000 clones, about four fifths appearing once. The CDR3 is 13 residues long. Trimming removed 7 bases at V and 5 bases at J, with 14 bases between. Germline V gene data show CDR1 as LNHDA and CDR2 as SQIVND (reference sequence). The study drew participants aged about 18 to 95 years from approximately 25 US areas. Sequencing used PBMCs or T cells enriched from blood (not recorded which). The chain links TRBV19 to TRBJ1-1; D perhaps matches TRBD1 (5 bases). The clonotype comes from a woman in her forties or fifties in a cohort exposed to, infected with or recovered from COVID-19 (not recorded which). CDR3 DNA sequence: TGTGCCAGTACCCCGGACGGGGGAACTGAAGCTTTCTTT. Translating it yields CASTPDGGTEAFF.